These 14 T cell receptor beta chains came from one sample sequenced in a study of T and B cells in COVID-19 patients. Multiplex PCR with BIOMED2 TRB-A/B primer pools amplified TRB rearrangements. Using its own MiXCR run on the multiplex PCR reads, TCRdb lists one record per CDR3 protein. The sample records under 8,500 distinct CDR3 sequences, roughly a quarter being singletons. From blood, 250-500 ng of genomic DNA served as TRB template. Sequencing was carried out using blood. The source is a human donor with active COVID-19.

This CDR3 is CASSIGTGNVLTF. CDR3 bases: TGTGCCAGTAGTATCGGGACAGGGAACGTCCTGACTTTC. The rearrangement uses TRBV19 and TRBJ2-6; 9 nucleotides line up with TRBD1. V lost 3 bases and J lost 10; bases outside the gene matches: 1. Germline V CDR1 and CDR2: LNHDA, SQIVND (reference sequence). This CDR3 region has 13 residues.

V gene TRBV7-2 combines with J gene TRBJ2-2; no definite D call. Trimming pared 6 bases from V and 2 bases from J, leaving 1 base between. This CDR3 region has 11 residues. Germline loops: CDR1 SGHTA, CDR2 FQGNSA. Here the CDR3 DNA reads TGTGCCAGCAGAAACACCGGGGAGCTGTTTTTT. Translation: CASRNTGELFF.

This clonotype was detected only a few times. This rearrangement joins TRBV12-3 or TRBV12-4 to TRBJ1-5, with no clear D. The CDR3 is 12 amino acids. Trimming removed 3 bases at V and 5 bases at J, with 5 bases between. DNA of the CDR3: TGTGCCAGCAGTTTCGAGTATCAGCCCCAGCATTTT. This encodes CASSFEYQPQHF.

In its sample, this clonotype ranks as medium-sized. CDR3 in DNA: TGTGCCAGCAGCTTCCTGACTAGCTTGAACGAGCAGTACTTC. It codes for CASSFLTSLNEQYF. The V and J genes are TRBV11-3 and TRBJ2-7; TRBD2 aligns across 7 bases. The V gene's germline CDR1 is SGHNT and CDR2 YENEEA. CDR3 length: 14 residues. V shed 3 bases and J 5 bases; nucleotides not matched to a gene: 7.

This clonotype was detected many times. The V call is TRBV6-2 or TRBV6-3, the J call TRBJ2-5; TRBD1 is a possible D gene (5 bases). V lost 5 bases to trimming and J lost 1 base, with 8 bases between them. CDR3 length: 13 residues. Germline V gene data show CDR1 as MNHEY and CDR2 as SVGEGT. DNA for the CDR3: TGTGCCAGCAGTCCCACAGGCCAAGAGACCCAGTACTTC. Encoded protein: CASSPTGQETQYF.

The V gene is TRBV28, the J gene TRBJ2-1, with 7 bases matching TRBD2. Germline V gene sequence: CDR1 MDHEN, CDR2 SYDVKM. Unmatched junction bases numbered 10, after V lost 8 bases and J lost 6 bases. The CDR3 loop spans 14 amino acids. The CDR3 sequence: CASQVLAVFNEQFF. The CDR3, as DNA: TGTGCCAGCCAGGTTCTAGCGGTATTCAATGAGCAGTTCTTC.

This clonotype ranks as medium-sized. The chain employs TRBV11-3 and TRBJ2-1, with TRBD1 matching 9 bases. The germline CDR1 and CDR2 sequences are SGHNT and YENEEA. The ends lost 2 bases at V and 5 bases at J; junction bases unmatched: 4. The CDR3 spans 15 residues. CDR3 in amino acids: CASSLRQGGNNEQFF. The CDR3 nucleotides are TGTGCCAGCAGCTTACGACAGGGGGGCAACAATGAGCAGTTCTTC.

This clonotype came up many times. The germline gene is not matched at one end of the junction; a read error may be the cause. DNA for the CDR3: TGTGCCAGCAGTTACTCTAGTCCGGTCTTC. Protein: CASSYSSPVF. The chain combines TRBV6-5 with TRBJ1-2; D is unresolved. Germline values: CDR1 MNHEY, CDR2 SVGAGI. The CDR3 is made up of 10 amino acids.

CDR3: CSAELANTQYF. Here the CDR3 DNA reads TGCAGTGCTGAACTAGCAAATACGCAGTATTTT. The gene calls are TRBV20-1 and TRBJ2-3; tentative D call: TRBD2 (6 bases). In germline, CDR1 is DFQATT, CDR2 SNEGSKA (reference sequence). The CDR3 runs to 11 residues. The V end was cut by 5 bases, the J end by 7 bases, with 10 bases between.

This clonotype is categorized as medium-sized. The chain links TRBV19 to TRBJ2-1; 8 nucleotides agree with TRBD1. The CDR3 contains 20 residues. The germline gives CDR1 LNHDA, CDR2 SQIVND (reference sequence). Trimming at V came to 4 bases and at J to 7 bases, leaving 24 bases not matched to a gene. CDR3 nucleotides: TGTGCCAGTAGTAGAGATGGACAGGGAAGGTTTGCCGTCCCTGGTAATGAGCAGTTCTTC. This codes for CASSRDGQGRFAVPGNEQFF.

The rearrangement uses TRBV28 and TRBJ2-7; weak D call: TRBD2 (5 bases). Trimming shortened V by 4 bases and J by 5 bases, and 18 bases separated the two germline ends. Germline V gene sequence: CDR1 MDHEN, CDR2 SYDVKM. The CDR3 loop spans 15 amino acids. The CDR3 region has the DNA TGTGCCAGCAGTTCTCTACTAGGAGCCTTTAACGAGCAGTACTTC. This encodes CASSSLLGAFNEQYF.

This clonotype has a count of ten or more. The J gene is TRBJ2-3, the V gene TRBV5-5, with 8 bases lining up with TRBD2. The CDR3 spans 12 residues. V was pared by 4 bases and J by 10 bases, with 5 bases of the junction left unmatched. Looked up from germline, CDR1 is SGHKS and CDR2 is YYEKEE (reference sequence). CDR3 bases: TGTGCCAGCAGCATAGCGGGGCCCGCGCAGTATTTT. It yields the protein CASSIAGPAQYF.

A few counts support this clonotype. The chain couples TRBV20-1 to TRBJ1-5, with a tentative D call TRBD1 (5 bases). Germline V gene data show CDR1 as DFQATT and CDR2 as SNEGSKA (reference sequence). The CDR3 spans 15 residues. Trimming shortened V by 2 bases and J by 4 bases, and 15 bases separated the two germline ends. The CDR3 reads CSARSGWAGNQPQHF. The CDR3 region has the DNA TGCAGTGCTAGATCCGGCTGGGCAGGGAATCAGCCCCAGCATTTT.

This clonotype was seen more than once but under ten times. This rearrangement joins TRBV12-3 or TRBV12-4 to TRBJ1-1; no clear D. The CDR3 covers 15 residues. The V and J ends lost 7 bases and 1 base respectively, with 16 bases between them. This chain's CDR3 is CASNPRELSNTEAFF. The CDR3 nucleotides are TGTGCCAGCAACCCCCGAGAACTTTCGAACACTGAAGCTTTCTTT.